The rows below give T cell receptor beta chains drawn from one sample of a study of regulatory T cells in long-lasting Graves disease. TCRdb re-called the multiplex PCR reads with MiXCR, one entry per CDR3 protein. This sample has about 310,000 distinct CDR3 sequences, with approximately 20% found just once. The sequencing here drew on peripheral blood mononuclear cells (PBMCs), taken when the disease was refractory, from a patient treated with antithyroid drugs. Every receptor here comes from a female donor with Graves disease. Each CDR3 is given with its conserved first and last residue. Fields, in order: D gene, J gene, V gene, clone size, CDR3 protein, CDR3 DNA. The D gene is left open where the match is weak. Where a row states a size, it is once, few, many or the class of an expanded clone; other rows omit it.

D gene: NA; J gene: TRBJ1-2; V gene: TRBV4-1; clone size: NA; CDR3 protein: CASSQPGQRANYGYTF; CDR3 DNA: TGCGCCAGCAGCCAACCGGGACAAAGAGCTAACTATGGCTACACCTTC
D gene: NA; J gene: TRBJ2-7; V gene: TRBV4-3; clone size: few; CDR3 protein: CASSQGGVVGEQYF; CDR3 DNA: TGCGCCAGCAGCCAAGGAGGGGTCGTAGGCGAGCAGTACTTC
D gene: NA; J gene: TRBJ2-2; V gene: TRBV24-1; clone size: NA; CDR3 protein: CATSDLRPGGELFF; CDR3 DNA: TGTGCCACCAGTGATTTAAGGCCCGGCGGGGAGCTGTTTTTT
D gene: TRBD1; J gene: TRBJ1-4; V gene: TRBV7-2; clone size: few; CDR3 protein: CASSPGQVRGGKLFF; CDR3 DNA: TGTGCCAGCAGCCCCGGACAGGTCCGGGGGGGAAAACTGTTTTTT
D gene: NA; J gene: TRBJ1-5; V gene: TRBV19; clone size: many; CDR3 protein: CASSSTGPPQPQHF; CDR3 DNA: TGTGCCAGTAGTTCAACAGGTCCCCCTCAGCCCCAGCATTTT
D gene: TRBD1; J gene: TRBJ2-5; V gene: TRBV29-1; clone size: NA; CDR3 protein: CSVAGTGVETQYF; CDR3 DNA: TGCAGCGTTGCAGGGACAGGTGTTGAGACCCAGTACTTC
D gene: TRBD1; J gene: TRBJ2-7; V gene: TRBV28; clone size: many; CDR3 protein: CASSHRTGFGYEQYF; CDR3 DNA: TGTGCCAGCAGTCACAGGACAGGGTTCGGCTACGAGCAGTACTTC
D gene: NA; J gene: TRBJ1-2; V gene: TRBV20-1; clone size: many; CDR3 protein: CSAHLPMEGRNYGYTF; CDR3 DNA: TGCAGTGCTCATCTTCCCATGGAGGGACGGAACTATGGCTACACCTTC
D gene: NA; J gene: TRBJ2-5; V gene: TRBV5-1; clone size: NA; CDR3 protein: CASSFTGIGETQYF; CDR3 DNA: TGCGCCAGCAGCTTCACCGGGATTGGGGAGACCCAGTACTTC
D gene: NA; J gene: TRBJ1-5; V gene: TRBV7-2; clone size: NA; CDR3 protein: CASSLGGDYQPQHF; CDR3 DNA: TGTGCCAGCAGCTTAGGCGGGGACTATCAGCCCCAGCATTTT
D gene: TRBD2; J gene: TRBJ2-7; V gene: TRBV28; clone size: many; CDR3 protein: CASRRGGGLGSYEQYF; CDR3 DNA: TGTGCCAGCAGACGCGGGGGGGGGCTGGGCTCCTACGAGCAGTACTTC
D gene: TRBD2; J gene: TRBJ2-7; V gene: TRBV6-1; clone size: many; CDR3 protein: CASSDTGLAGVDEQYF; CDR3 DNA: TGTGCCAGCAGTGACACCGGACTAGCGGGAGTTGACGAGCAGTACTTC
D gene: TRBD1; J gene: TRBJ2-5; V gene: TRBV20-1; clone size: NA; CDR3 protein: CSARDRAETQYF; CDR3 DNA: TGCAGTGCTAGGGACAGGGCCGAGACCCAGTACTTC
D gene: NA; J gene: TRBJ2-2; V gene: TRBV5-1; clone size: many; CDR3 protein: CASRAWTTHTGELFF; CDR3 DNA: TGCGCCAGTCGGGCCTGGACTACGCACACCGGGGAGCTGTTTTTT
D gene: TRBD1; J gene: TRBJ2-5; V gene: TRBV24-1; clone size: medium-sized; CDR3 protein: CATSDPLRTGQGETQYF; CDR3 DNA: TGTGCCACCAGTGATCCCCTTCGGACAGGCCAAGGGGAGACCCAGTACTTC
D gene: TRBD1; J gene: TRBJ2-2; V gene: TRBV6-1; clone size: NA; CDR3 protein: CASEKSRDRADTGELFF; CDR3 DNA: TGTGCCAGCGAAAAAAGCCGGGACAGGGCTGACACCGGGGAGCTGTTTTTT
D gene: NA; J gene: TRBJ2-7; V gene: TRBV6-1; clone size: NA; CDR3 protein: CASKESTVYEQYF; CDR3 DNA: TGTGCCAGCAAGGAGTCGACAGTCTACGAGCAGTACTTC
D gene: NA; J gene: TRBJ2-5; V gene: TRBV6-2/TRBV6-3; clone size: many; CDR3 protein: CASSYGQGRETQYF; CDR3 DNA: TGTGCCAGCAGTTACGGGCAGGGTCGAGAGACCCAGTACTTC
D gene: NA; J gene: TRBJ2-7; V gene: TRBV5-4; clone size: NA; CDR3 protein: CASSFQGMFYEQYF; CDR3 DNA: TGTGCCAGCAGCTTCCAGGGTATGTTTTACGAGCAGTACTTC
D gene: NA; J gene: TRBJ1-2; V gene: TRBV7-2; clone size: many; CDR3 protein: CASSLAPAGGTGYGYTF; CDR3 DNA: TGTGCCAGCAGCTTAGCCCCAGCCGGGGGAACAGGCTATGGCTACACCTTC
D gene: TRBD2; J gene: TRBJ2-7; V gene: TRBV4-3; clone size: NA; CDR3 protein: CASSQVAGADYEQYF; CDR3 DNA: TGCGCCAGCAGCCAAGTAGCGGGAGCTGACTACGAGCAGTACTTC
D gene: TRBD1; J gene: TRBJ1-2; V gene: TRBV28; clone size: many; CDR3 protein: CASSLSGQDYGYTF; CDR3 DNA: TGTGCCAGCAGTTTATCAGGACAGGACTATGGCTACACCTTC
D gene: NA; J gene: TRBJ1-5; V gene: TRBV7-8; clone size: many; CDR3 protein: CASSLVQARNQPQHF; CDR3 DNA: TGTGCCAGCAGCTTAGTGCAGGCGCGCAATCAGCCCCAGCATTTT
D gene: TRBD1; J gene: TRBJ2-5; V gene: TRBV6-1; clone size: many; CDR3 protein: CASRPQGRETQYF; CDR3 DNA: TGTGCCAGCAGGCCACAGGGGCGGGAGACCCAGTACTTC
D gene: NA; J gene: TRBJ2-2; V gene: TRBV12-3/TRBV12-4; clone size: many; CDR3 protein: CASSLRVTGELFF; CDR3 DNA: TGTGCCAGCAGCCTCAGGGTGACCGGGGAGCTGTTTTTT
D gene: NA; J gene: TRBJ2-5; V gene: TRBV10-3; clone size: NA; CDR3 protein: CAIRANPQETQYF; CDR3 DNA: TGTGCCATTCGGGCCAACCCGCAAGAGACCCAGTACTTC
D gene: NA; J gene: TRBJ2-7; V gene: TRBV28; clone size: many; CDR3 protein: CASRLDSSYEQYF; CDR3 DNA: TGTGCCAGCAGATTGGACAGCTCCTACGAGCAGTACTTC
D gene: NA; J gene: TRBJ2-7; V gene: TRBV18; clone size: NA; CDR3 protein: CASSPSQGFGSYEQYF; CDR3 DNA: TGTGCCAGCTCACCATCCCAGGGGTTCGGCTCCTACGAGCAGTACTTC
D gene: NA; J gene: TRBJ2-2; V gene: TRBV28; clone size: NA; CDR3 protein: CASRTVTGELFF; CDR3 DNA: TGTGCCAGCCGGACAGTCACCGGGGAGCTGTTTTTT
D gene: TRBD2; J gene: TRBJ2-7; V gene: TRBV11-2; clone size: many; CDR3 protein: CASSLVGLPSYEQYF; CDR3 DNA: TGTGCCAGCAGCTTAGTGGGACTACCTTCCTACGAGCAGTACTTC
D gene: NA; J gene: TRBJ2-7; V gene: TRBV18; clone size: NA; CDR3 protein: CASSRTQSYEQYF; CDR3 DNA: TGTGCCAGCTCACGAACCCAATCCTACGAGCAGTACTTC
D gene: NA; J gene: TRBJ2-4; V gene: TRBV9; clone size: NA; CDR3 protein: CASSQGSGNIQYF; CDR3 DNA: TGTGCCAGCAGCCAAGGGTCGGGCAACATTCAGTACTTC
D gene: NA; J gene: TRBJ2-7; V gene: TRBV4-1; clone size: few; CDR3 protein: CASSQVGRRRYEQYF; CDR3 DNA: TGCGCCAGCAGCCAAGTAGGGCGGCGGCGGTACGAGCAGTACTTC
D gene: TRBD1; J gene: TRBJ1-6; V gene: TRBV30; clone size: few; CDR3 protein: CAWSKGQDNSPLHF; CDR3 DNA: TGTGCCTGGAGTAAGGGACAGGATAATTCACCCCTCCACTTT
D gene: NA; J gene: TRBJ1-1; V gene: TRBV28; clone size: many; CDR3 protein: CASSAGMNTEAFF; CDR3 DNA: TGTGCCAGCAGCGCCGGCATGAACACTGAAGCTTTCTTT
D gene: NA; J gene: TRBJ2-2; V gene: TRBV7-2; clone size: many; CDR3 protein: CASSERQGNTGELFF; CDR3 DNA: TGTGCCAGCAGTGAAAGGCAGGGCAACACCGGGGAGCTGTTTTTT
D gene: NA; J gene: TRBJ2-7; V gene: TRBV7-2; clone size: NA; CDR3 protein: CASGPSAPSYEQYF; CDR3 DNA: TGTGCCAGCGGGCCTTCGGCACCCTCCTACGAGCAGTACTTC
D gene: NA; J gene: TRBJ1-1; V gene: TRBV2; clone size: many; CDR3 protein: CASSWPNRSYTEAFF; CDR3 DNA: TGTGCCAGCAGTTGGCCCAACCGATCCTACACTGAAGCTTTCTTT
D gene: TRBD1; J gene: TRBJ2-7; V gene: TRBV29-1; clone size: few; CDR3 protein: CSVLGGGQAYEQYF; CDR3 DNA: TGCAGCGTCCTAGGAGGTGGACAGGCCTACGAGCAGTACTTC
D gene: TRBD2; J gene: TRBJ2-1; V gene: TRBV28; clone size: NA; CDR3 protein: CASSLHRGGLAGDNEQFF; CDR3 DNA: TGTGCCAGCAGTTTACACCGCGGAGGACTAGCGGGAGACAATGAGCAGTTCTTC
D gene: NA; J gene: TRBJ2-5; V gene: TRBV12-3/TRBV12-4; clone size: many; CDR3 protein: CASSQTTPQETQYF; CDR3 DNA: TGTGCCAGCAGTCAGACTACCCCCCAAGAGACCCAGTACTTC
D gene: NA; J gene: TRBJ2-6; V gene: TRBV28; clone size: many; CDR3 protein: CASSYRHSSGANVLTF; CDR3 DNA: TGTGCCAGCAGTTACCGCCACAGCTCTGGGGCCAACGTCCTGACTTTC
D gene: NA; J gene: TRBJ1-2; V gene: TRBV12-5; clone size: NA; CDR3 protein: CASGLGDVGDYGYTF; CDR3 DNA: TGTGCTAGTGGTTTGGGTGACGTCGGGGACTATGGCTACACCTTC
D gene: TRBD1; J gene: TRBJ1-5; V gene: TRBV12-3/TRBV12-4; clone size: many; CDR3 protein: CASSLGQGAQPQHF; CDR3 DNA: TGTGCCAGCAGTTTAGGCCAGGGGGCTCAGCCCCAGCATTTT
D gene: TRBD2; J gene: TRBJ2-7; V gene: TRBV15; clone size: many; CDR3 protein: CATSSQLAGGPRGTEQYF; CDR3 DNA: TGTGCCACCAGCTCCCAACTAGCGGGAGGGCCCAGAGGGACCGAGCAGTACTTC